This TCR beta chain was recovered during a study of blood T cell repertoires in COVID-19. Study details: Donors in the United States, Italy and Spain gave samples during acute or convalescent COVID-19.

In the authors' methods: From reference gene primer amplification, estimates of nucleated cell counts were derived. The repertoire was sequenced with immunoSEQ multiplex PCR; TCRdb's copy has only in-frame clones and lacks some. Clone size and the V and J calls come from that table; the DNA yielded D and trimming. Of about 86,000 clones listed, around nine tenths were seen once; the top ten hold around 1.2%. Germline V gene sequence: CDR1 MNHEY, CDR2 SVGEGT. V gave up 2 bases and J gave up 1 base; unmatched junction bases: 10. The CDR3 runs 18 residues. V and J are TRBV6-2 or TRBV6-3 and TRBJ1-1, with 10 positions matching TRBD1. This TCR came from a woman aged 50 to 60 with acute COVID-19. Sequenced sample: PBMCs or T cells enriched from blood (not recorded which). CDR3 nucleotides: TGTGCCAGCAGTTACCGAACTCGGGGGACAGGGGCGAACACTGAAGCTTTCTTT. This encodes CASSYRTRGTGANTEAFF.